This T cell receptor (beta chain) was identified in a study of OX40 agonist ivuxolimab in advanced cancers. Study overall: Patients assigned to dose escalation were diagnosed with hepatocellular carcinoma, melanoma, renal cell or head and neck cancer. Findings and caveats of the study: Researchers did not establish what antigens the expanded peripheral T cells target.

Clones were read by immunoSEQ multiplex PCR, and TCRdb kept only the in-frame ones, dropping some. Here the sample spans more than 25,000 clones, about 90% being singletons. Worth noting for this clone: Its antigen is as yet unknown.

CDR1 MDHEN and CDR2 SYDVKM come from the germline V gene. The CDR3 has 14 amino acids. J was trimmed by 3 bases and V by 7 bases; bases with no gene match: 6. V is TRBV28 and J is TRBJ2-7; TRBD2 aligns across 10 bases. This TCR came from an adult with an advanced solid tumor such as melanoma, head and neck, liver or kidney cancer. Source: CD4+ or CD8+ T cells sorted from blood, taken in a trial of the OX40 agonist ivuxolimab. The DNA of the CDR3 is TGTGCCAGCACGCCAAGGACTAGCGGCTACGAGCAGTACTTC. Translated, it gives CASTPRTSGYEQYF.